The 12 T cell receptor beta chains reported below all come from one sample, sequenced in a study of CXCR3-negative and CXCR3-positive naive CD8 T cells (dated by TCRdb to between 2017 and 2020). The research as a whole found: Compared with CXCR3-negative naive cells, CXCR3-positive naive cells had TRB CDR3s with higher hydrophobicity (lower Kidera factor 4), lower energy, and higher strength and volume indices.

These receptors lack a known antigen. TCRdb shows the sequencer as NextSeq 550. The Human TCR Profiling Kit (MiLaboratory) was used to prepare UMI-labeled 5' RACE TRB cDNA libraries. Following reprocessing of the reads by TCRdb, the data hold one row per CDR3 protein sequence and no DNA is available. The sample table holds 130,000 or so distinct CDR3 sequences. The ten largest clones add up to 0.4% to 0.45% of the sample. Sequencing was performed on naive CXCR3+ CD8+ T cells from blood. This specimen's cell subset or site label, interpreted: CD45RO-CCR7+CD27+CD95- naive CD8+ T cells expressing CXCR3 (TNR3+). The source is a human donor in good health. Some clones in this sample may be carry-over from other donors' samples.

The rearrangement joins TRBV28 to TRBJ2-7; there is no DNA to check the TCRdb D call of TRBD1. The CDR3 extends over 17 amino acids. CDR1 MDHEN and CDR2 SYDVKM come from the germline V gene. The CDR3 protein is CASSLSSGQRSSYEQYF.

The rearrangement uses TRBV5-1 and TRBJ1-1. CDR3 size: 15 residues. Germline CDR1 SGHRS, CDR2 YFSETQ. CDR3 residues: CASSLFQGGNTEAFF.

Here the CDR3 reads CSVMTGGQETQYF. The J gene is TRBJ2-5, the V gene TRBV29-1; the TRBD1 assignment by TCRdb is unverifiable without DNA. This CDR3 has 13 amino acids. Germline-derived CDR1 and CDR2 are SQVTM and ANQGSEA.

The chain employs TRBV7-6 and TRBJ2-5; TCRdb's D call of TRBD2 is untestable without DNA. Germline CDR1 and CDR2: SGHVS and FNYEAQ. The CDR3 sequence is 16 residues long. The CDR3 region is CASSRTSGGAEETQYF.

The chain couples TRBV18 to TRBJ1-1. This CDR3 has 12 amino acids. Germline V gene lookup returns CDR1 KGHSH and CDR2 LQKENI. CDR3 in amino acids: CASSPEGTEAFF.

This chain links TRBV6-5 with TRBJ2-1; absent DNA, TCRdb's TRBD2 call cannot be checked. Germline CDR1 reads MNHEY; CDR2 reads SVGAGI. CDR3 size: 11 residues. CDR3 protein: CASREGPEQFF.

The chain joins TRBV6-6 to TRBJ2-5; the D call of TRBD2 rests on TCRdb alone, since no DNA is present to check it. Germline lookup yields CDR1 MNHNY and CDR2 SVGAGI (reference sequence). This CDR3 has 14 amino acids. CDR3 region: CASSEAGGGETQYF.

The chain carries TRBV6-1 and TRBJ2-7. CDR3 length: 12 amino acids. Germline CDR1 and CDR2: MNHNS and SASEGT. Here the CDR3 reads CASSDPDYEQYF.

The chain joins TRBV3-1 to TRBJ2-1. The CDR3 is made up of 15 amino acids. Germline CDR1 reads LGHDT; CDR2 reads YNNKEL (reference sequence). The CDR3 sequence is CASSPKRSPYNEQFF.

The rearrangement joins TRBV7-9 to TRBJ2-5; TCRdb picks TRBD1, but there is no DNA to check that call. This CDR3 is built from 13 residues. Germline CDR1 reads SEHNR; CDR2 reads FQNEAQ (reference sequence). This CDR3 reads CASRQGAGETQYF.

The chain links TRBV23-1 to TRBJ2-7. TRBV23-1 is an ORF; its function is uncertain. This CDR3 region has 14 residues. The CDR3: CANTEPSSSYEQYF.

J is TRBJ2-1 and V is TRBV9. In germline, CDR1 is SGDLS, CDR2 YYNGEE. The CDR3 runs to 17 residues. This CDR3 is CASSALKRVWNYNEQFF.